The clone carrying this TCR beta chain was seen more than once but under ten times. Its antigen is not known. Study processing details: The distant-metastasis classifier for papillary thyroid cancer was built from CDR3 differences across clinicopathological groups. TCRdb used MiXCR to call clones anew from the PCR reads. These V and J calls originate from TCRdb's pipeline instead of the authors' own analysis. This sample has around 16,000 clones; 27% occur once, and the top ten carry approximately 13%. V lost 0 bases, J lost 4 bases, and 10 bases lay in between. The length of the CDR3 is 15 residues. Germline V gives CDR1 LNHDA, CDR2 SQIVND (reference sequence). Treatment of any kind had been given to no patient before thyroid surgery. The data were taken from a study of metastatic and nonmetastatic thyroid tumors. The study, taken as a whole, reports: Malignant tumors reportedly showed significantly higher TCR beta diversity than benign nodules in both blood and tumor.

The sequence was obtained from a female donor with papillary thyroid cancer or a benign thyroid nodule (not recorded which). Some clones in this sample may be carry-over from other donors' samples. This rearrangement joins TRBV19 to TRBJ1-5, with a possible D match to TRBD1 (6 bases). Specimen: adjacent normal tissue. CDR3 nucleotide sequence: TGTGCCAGTAGTATAGACCCCAGGGGAAATCAGCCCCAGCATTTT. Translation gives CASSIDPRGNQPQHF. The full variable domain, with the rest looked up from reference TRBV19 and TRBJ1-5, is DGGITQSPKYLFRKEGQNVTLSCEQNLNHDAMYWYRQDPGQGLRLIYYSQIVNDFQKGDIAEGYSVSREKKESFPLTVTSAQKNPTAFYLCASSIDPRGNQPQHFGDGTRLSIL.